Listed below are T cell receptor beta chains from one sample, sequenced in a study of blood T cell repertoires in COVID-19. The protocol was immunoSEQ multiplex PCR, while the TCRdb copy is restricted to in-frame clones and leaves out a portion. The sample holds 130,000 to 150,000 clones, 84% seen once. The sequenced material came from PBMCs or T cells enriched from blood (not recorded which). Receptors originate from a woman aged 45-65 years who had been exposed to COVID-19. Each CDR3 is given with its conserved first and last residue. A D gene is named only where the DNA matches it firmly. Size is omitted from some rows. Given values are once, few, many or a class for expanded clones.

size	D	V	J	DNA	CDR3
few	TRBD1	TRBV18	TRBJ1-3	TGTGCCAGCACGACAGGGTCTGGAAACACCATATATTTT	CASTTGSGNTIYF
NA	NA	TRBV4-3	TRBJ1-2	TGCGCCAGCAGCCCAGGACAGCTTAACTATGGCTACACCTTC	CASSPGQLNYGYTF
NA	TRBD1	TRBV5-4	TRBJ1-1	TGTGCCAGCAGTCAGGACAGGGTGGGCACTGAAGCTTTCTTT	CASSQDRVGTEAFF
NA	NA	TRBV29-1	TRBJ1-2	TGCAGCGTTGAAGATCTTTATGGGGCTCGTGGAAACTATGGCTACACCTTC	CSVEDLYGARGNYGYTF
once	NA	TRBV7-6	TRBJ2-5	TGTGCCAGCAGCTTCCAGTCGGAGACCCAGTACTTC	CASSFQSETQYF
once	NA	TRBV18	TRBJ2-3	TGTGCCAGCTCAACCCGGACTGTGGGTACAGATACGCAGTATTTT	CASSTRTVGTDTQYF
NA	TRBD2	TRBV3-1/TRBV3-2	TRBJ2-1	TGTGCCAGCAGCCTTGGGACTAGCGGGAGGTATGAGCAGTTCTTC	CASSLGTSGRYEQFF
NA	TRBD1	TRBV7-9	TRBJ1-4	TGTGCCAGCAGCTTAGACAGGGGGCGTATTGATGAAAAACTGTTTTTT	CASSLDRGRIDEKLFF
once	TRBD1	TRBV6-5	TRBJ1-2	TGTGCCAGCAGTTACTATCGACAGGGCTATGGCTACACCTTC	CASSYYRQGYGYTF
NA	NA	TRBV6-5	TRBJ2-1	TGTGCCAGGGAGGAGGGGTATGAGCAGTTCTTC	CAREEGYEQFF
NA	NA	TRBV7-9	TRBJ1-4	TGTGCCAGCAGCTTTGCAGGGACTGGGGAAAAACTGTTTTTT	CASSFAGTGEKLFF
NA	NA	TRBV10-2	TRBJ2-5	TGCGCCAGCAGTCTAGAATGGGAGACCCAGTACTTC	CASSLEWETQYF